This is a list of T cell receptor beta chains from one sample in a study of early T cells in non-severe SARS-CoV-2 infection. MiXCR, run by TCRdb on the 5' RACE reads, gives a single entry per CDR3 protein. This sample has about 70,000 distinct CDR3 sequences; around 12% occur once, and the top ten carry roughly 1.3%. Sequences were obtained from whole blood. Receptors originate from an adult who was a healthcare worker with PCR-confirmed SARS-CoV-2 infection or an uninfected control (not recorded which). CDR3s include the opening cysteine and the closing phenylalanine or tryptophan. D genes are given only for firm matches. The size of a clone is reported for some rows only, either as once, few or many, or as a class for expanded clones.

V	J	D	size	CDR3	DNA
TRBV7-2	TRBJ2-5	-	many	CASAKGPAQETQYF	TGTGCCAGCGCCAAAGGTCCAGCTCAAGAGACCCAGTACTTC
TRBV28	TRBJ1-1	TRBD1	many	CASSSDRVTEAFF	TGTGCCAGCAGCTCGGACAGGGTCACTGAAGCTTTCTTT
TRBV5-1	TRBJ2-1	-	many	CASTPGLSSYNEQFF	TGCGCCAGCACCCCCGGCCTTAGCTCCTACAATGAGCAGTTCTTC
TRBV10-3	TRBJ1-3	-	few	CAISEGLGNTIYF	TGTGCCATCAGTGAAGGTCTAGGAAACACCATATATTTT
TRBV2	TRBJ1-1	-	few	CASSKVGNGNTEAFF	TGTGCCAGCAGTAAGGTTGGCAATGGGAACACTGAAGCTTTCTTT
TRBV5-5	TRBJ2-7	-	many	CASSLVGGRVSYEQYF	TGTGCCAGCAGCTTGGTTGGGGGCCGGGTCTCCTACGAGCAGTACTTC
TRBV29-1	TRBJ2-5	TRBD2	many	CSAERGQETQYF	TGCAGCGCCGAGCGGGGCCAAGAGACCCAGTACTTC
TRBV4-2	TRBJ2-2	-	many	CASSPLGVDTGELFF	TGTGCCAGCAGTCCTTTAGGGGTAGACACCGGGGAGCTGTTTTTT
TRBV7-9	TRBJ1-1	-	few	CATIPLQGLDTEAFF	TGTGCCACCATACCTTTACAGGGCCTCGACACTGAAGCTTTCTTT
TRBV27	TRBJ1-2	TRBD1	many	CASSGGLGGYGYTF	TGTGCCAGCTCAGGGGGGCTCGGGGGCTATGGCTACACCTTC
TRBV29-1	TRBJ2-2	-	many	CSVVSPNTGELFF	TGCAGCGTTGTCTCTCCTAACACCGGGGAGCTGTTTTTT
TRBV27	TRBJ2-3	TRBD2	many	CASSSLAGGRYTDTQYF	TGTGCCAGCAGTTCTCTAGCGGGGGGGAGATACACAGATACGCAGTATTTT
TRBV9	TRBJ2-1	-	few	CASSVEQFRDEQFF	TGTGCCAGCAGCGTAGAACAGTTCAGAGATGAGCAGTTCTTC
TRBV4-3	TRBJ2-7	-	-	CASSRNTGYEQYF	TGCGCCAGCAGCCGAAACACAGGCTACGAGCAGTACTTC
TRBV19	TRBJ2-3	TRBD1	many	CASSLTTGSTDTQYF	TGTGCCAGTAGTCTCACGACAGGGAGCACAGATACGCAGTATTTT
TRBV4-2	TRBJ2-7	-	few	CASSQVWGQYYEQYF	TGTGCCAGCAGCCAAGTCTGGGGACAATACTACGAGCAGTACTTC
TRBV5-6	TRBJ2-7	-	many	CASSSPASYEQYF	TGTGCCAGCAGCTCGCCCGCCTCCTACGAGCAGTACTTC
TRBV7-2	TRBJ2-7	-	many	CASSLEKDSSSYEQYF	TGTGCCAGCAGCCTAGAGAAGGACTCAAGCTCCTACGAGCAGTACTTC
TRBV11-2	TRBJ2-7	TRBD2	few	CASSPGRGSYEQYF	TGTGCCAGCAGTCCAGGGAGGGGCTCCTACGAGCAGTACTTC
TRBV21-1	TRBJ1-1	-	few	CASSKARQFEAFF	TGTGCCAGCAGCAAAGCGAGACAGTTTGAAGCTTTCTTT
TRBV27	TRBJ1-5	-	many	CASSPLPGSNQPQHF	TGTGCCAGCAGTCCACTCCCAGGGTCCAATCAGCCCCAGCATTTT
TRBV28	TRBJ1-5	TRBD1	-	CASVRGGGQPQHF	TGTGCCAGCGTGCGAGGGGGCGGTCAGCCCCAGCATTTT
TRBV4-3	TRBJ2-7	TRBD2	few	CASSQDPLAGGNEQYF	TGCGCCAGCAGCCAAGATCCCCTAGCGGGAGGTAACGAGCAGTACTTC
TRBV5-1	TRBJ2-2	-	few	CASSLLEQGGTGELFF	TGCGCCAGCAGCTTGTTGGAACAGGGTGGCACCGGGGAGCTGTTTTTT
TRBV7-8	TRBJ2-5	TRBD2	many	CASSLEWVAGGLEETQYF	TGTGCCAGCAGCTTAGAATGGGTTGCGGGGGGCTTGGAAGAGACCCAGTACTTC
TRBV5-5	TRBJ2-7	-	many	CASSVWTGKTYEQYF	TGTGCCAGCAGCGTCTGGACGGGGAAGACCTACGAGCAGTACTTC
TRBV15	TRBJ1-4	TRBD1	many	CATSRKPGQGARKLFF	TGTGCCACCAGCCGCAAACCGGGACAGGGGGCGAGAAAACTGTTTTTT
TRBV6-6	TRBJ1-2	-	many	CASSYGENYGYTF	TGTGCCAGCAGTTACGGGGAGAACTATGGCTACACCTTC
TRBV27	TRBJ2-3	-	many	CASSLVPDSYSTDTQYF	TGTGCCAGCAGTTTAGTCCCCGACAGTTATAGCACAGATACGCAGTATTTT
TRBV5-1	TRBJ2-3	-	many	CASSLARDPAFTDTQYF	TGCGCCAGCAGCTTGGCGCGGGACCCTGCTTTCACAGATACGCAGTATTTT
TRBV12-3/TRBV12-4	TRBJ2-1	TRBD2	many	CASSPRTSGNEQFF	TGTGCCAGCAGCCCCCGGACTAGCGGGAATGAGCAGTTCTTC
TRBV5-6	TRBJ1-5	TRBD1	medium-sized	CASSLGDRNQPQHF	TGTGCCAGCAGCTTGGGGGACAGGAATCAGCCCCAGCATTTT
TRBV7-2	TRBJ2-5	-	many	CASRPPSGETQYF	TGTGCCAGCAGACCCCCTAGTGGCGAGACCCAGTACTTC
TRBV28	TRBJ1-6	-	many	CASGFKSSYNSPLHF	TGTGCCAGCGGATTCAAGAGCTCCTATAATTCACCCCTCCACTTT
TRBV5-4	TRBJ2-7	-	many	CASSPPAALSYEQYF	TGTGCCAGCAGCCCCCCCGCAGCTCTCTCCTACGAGCAGTACTTC
TRBV29-1	TRBJ1-1	-	many	CSVEELYRTEAFF	TGCAGCGTTGAAGAGTTGTACCGGACTGAAGCTTTCTTT
TRBV12-5	TRBJ2-1	-	many	CASGLTGGSNNEQFF	TGTGCTAGTGGTTTGACGGGGGGCAGTAACAATGAGCAGTTCTTC
TRBV4-1	TRBJ2-7	-	many	CASSPGASGYEQYF	TGCGCCAGCAGCCCTGGAGCAAGTGGTTACGAGCAGTACTTC
TRBV9	TRBJ2-7	-	many	CASSPQTGHYEQYF	TGTGCCAGCAGCCCACAGACAGGCCACTACGAGCAGTACTTC
TRBV6-4	TRBJ1-6	-	many	CASSAAPGGSPLHF	TGTGCCAGCAGCGCCGCTCCCGGGGGGTCACCCCTCCACTTT
TRBV29-1	TRBJ2-2	-	-	CSVVDLHTGELFF	TGCAGCGTTGTTGACTTACACACCGGGGAGCTGTTTTTT
TRBV10-1	TRBJ2-3	-	many	CASSPEEGGPDPRPPDTQYF	TGCGCCAGCAGTCCCGAGGAGGGGGGTCCGGACCCTCGCCCCCCAGATACGCAGTATTTT
TRBV3-1	TRBJ1-5	-	-	CASSQGSLNSNQPQHF	TGTGCCAGCAGCCAAGGTTCCCTCAATAGCAATCAGCCCCAGCATTTT